This T cell receptor (beta chain) was captured in a study of control samples from healthy donors and cancer patients. Data came from immunoSEQ multiplex PCR; TCRdb stores just in-frame clones and leaves some out. The sample has 50,000 or so clones, roughly 80% seen once. The CDR3 sequence is 15 residues long. Germline values: CDR1 SGHRS, CDR2 YFSETQ. The V gene lost 1 base and the J gene lost 4 bases, with 14 bases spanning the gap. This rearrangement joins TRBV5-1 to TRBJ1-1; tentatively, D is TRBD1 (5 bases). The sample comprised blood. The sequence was collected from a man in his 70s in good health. CDR3 DNA: TGCGCCAGCAGCTTGACTAACGTAGGGGTCACTGAAGCTTTCTTT. This encodes CASSLTNVGVTEAFF.